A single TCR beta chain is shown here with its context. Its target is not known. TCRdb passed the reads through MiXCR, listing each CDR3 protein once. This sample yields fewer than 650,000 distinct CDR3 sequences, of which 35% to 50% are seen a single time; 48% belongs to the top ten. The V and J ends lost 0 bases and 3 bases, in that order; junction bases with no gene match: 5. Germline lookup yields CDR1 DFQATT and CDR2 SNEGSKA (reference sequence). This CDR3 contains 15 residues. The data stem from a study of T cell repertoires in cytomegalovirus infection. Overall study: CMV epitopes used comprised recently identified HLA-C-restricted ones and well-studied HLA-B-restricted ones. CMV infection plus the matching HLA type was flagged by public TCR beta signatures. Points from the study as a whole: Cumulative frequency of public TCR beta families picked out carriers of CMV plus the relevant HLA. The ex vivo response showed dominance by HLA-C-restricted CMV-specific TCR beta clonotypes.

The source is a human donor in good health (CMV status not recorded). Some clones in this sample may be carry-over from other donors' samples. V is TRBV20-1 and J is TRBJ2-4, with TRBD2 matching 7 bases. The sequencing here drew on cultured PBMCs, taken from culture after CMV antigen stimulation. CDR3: CSARDEGRGKNIQYF. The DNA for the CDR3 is TGCAGTGCTAGAGATGAAGGGAGGGGCAAAAACATTCAGTACTTC.